Listed below are T cell receptor beta chains from one sample, sequenced in a study of blood T cells in healthy people across ages. TCRdb independently ran MiXCR on the 5' RACE reads; one entry per CDR3 protein. In the table there are 450,000 to 700,000 distinct CDR3 sequences, 27% of which are singletons. The sample consisted of blood. These TCRs come from a woman in her seventies in good health. Each CDR3 is given with its conserved first and last residue. D genes are given only for firm matches. Size is omitted from some rows. Given values are once, few, many or a class for expanded clones.

TRBJ2-4 NA NA TRBV15 15 CATSGRGLAKNIQYF TGTGCCACCAGCGGTAGGGGACTGGCCAAAAACATTCAGTACTTC
TRBJ2-7 few NA TRBV6-2/TRBV6-3 15 CASTLSAPESYEQYF TGTGCCAGCACCTTAAGCGCACCGGAAAGTTACGAGCAGTACTTC
TRBJ1-1 few TRBD1 TRBV5-1 14 CASSLGTGSTEAFF TGTGCCAGCAGCTTAGGGACAGGGAGTACTGAAGCTTTCTTT
TRBJ1-4 few NA TRBV15 15 CATSRDHVDGEKLFF TGTGCCACCAGCAGAGATCATGTCGATGGGGAAAAACTGTTTTTT
TRBJ2-3 NA TRBD2 TRBV10-3 16 CAISESSRLARDTQYF TGTGCCATCAGTGAGTCCTCGAGACTAGCGAGGGATACGCAGTATTTT
TRBJ2-1 NA NA TRBV18 14 CASSRGDPYNEQFF TGTGCCAGCTCACGGGGAGACCCCTACAATGAGCAGTTCTTC
TRBJ2-2 few NA TRBV6-1 13 CASSRDTTGELFF TGTGCCAGCAGTCGGGACACCACCGGGGAGCTGTTTTTT
TRBJ1-2 few TRBD1 TRBV5-1 15 CASSSDRGLNYGYTF TGCGCCAGCAGCTCCGACAGGGGACTTAACTATGGCTACACCTTC
TRBJ2-7 few TRBD1 TRBV20-1 15 CSASSGGSVMIEQYF TGCAGTGCTAGTTCAGGGGGCTCGGTAATGATCGAGCAGTACTTC
TRBJ2-5 many TRBD1 TRBV12-3/TRBV12-4 13 CASRDRVQETQYF TGTGCCAGCAGAGACAGGGTCCAAGAGACCCAGTACTTC
TRBJ1-5 NA NA TRBV4-1 16 CASSHTGKESNQPQHF TGCGCCAGCAGCCACACAGGGAAAGAAAGCAATCAGCCCCAGCATTTT
TRBJ2-1 few TRBD2 TRBV7-2 17 CASSLVNGGGAYNEQFF TGTGCCAGCAGCTTAGTTAACGGCGGGGGGGCCTACAATGAGCAGTTCTTC
TRBJ1-5 NA TRBD1 TRBV6-5 14 CASSYGDRNQPQHF TGTGCCAGCAGTTACGGGGACAGAAATCAGCCCCAGCATTTT
TRBJ2-7 few NA TRBV29-1 15 CSVEPQPRNGYEQYF TGCAGCGTAGAGCCACAACCCAGGAATGGGTACGAGCAGTACTTC
TRBJ2-7 few TRBD1 TRBV5-5 15 CASSAQGQGVYEQYF TGTGCCAGCAGCGCCCAGGGACAGGGGGTCTACGAGCAGTACTTC
TRBJ1-4 NA NA TRBV12-3/TRBV12-4 13 CASSFSRYEKLFF TGTGCCAGCAGTTTCTCGAGGTACGAAAAACTGTTTTTT